Shown below are 8 T cell receptor beta chains from a single sample sequenced in a study of cytomegalovirus exposure and HLA in healthy donors. The PCR was carried out with 60 Vbeta primers and 13 Jbeta primers. Generated by immunoSEQ multiplex PCR, the TCRdb table keeps only in-frame clones and is missing some. The sample shows around 200,000 clones, around four fifths of them seen only once. Sequencing was done on a sample of PBMCs. These TCRs come from a female donor in good health and CMV-seronegative.

The CDR3: CATSKLLQDTEAFF. The CDR3 DNA sequence: TGTGCCACCTCCAAGTTACTCCAGGACACTGAAGCTTTCTTT. This chain connects TRBV7-3 to TRBJ1-1; D gene ambiguous. This CDR3 contains 14 residues. The V gene's germline CDR1 is SGHTA and CDR2 FQGTGA. V dropped 10 bases and J dropped 3 bases, with 18 bases sitting between them.

This chain joins TRBV4-1 and TRBJ1-2; D might be TRBD1 (5 bases). This CDR3 has 14 residues. Germline-derived CDR1 and CDR2 are MGHRA and YSYEKL. V was clipped by 0 bases and J by 7 bases, with 12 bases between them. CDR3 loop: CASSQDPGLIGYTF. CDR3 coding DNA: TGCGCCAGCAGCCAAGATCCAGGGTTGATTGGCTACACCTTC.

A single count supports this clone. V and J are TRBV6-6 and TRBJ1-6; D remains unclear. CDR1 and CDR2 from the germline V gene are MNHNY and SVGAGI (reference sequence). CDR3 size: 12 residues. V lost 6 bases to trimming and J lost 8 bases, with 8 bases between them. The CDR3 bases are TGTGCCAGCAGCCTTGGCTATTCACCCCTCCACTTT. Translation gives CASSLGYSPLHF.

This clone was observed a few times. The chain is built from TRBV9 and TRBJ1-6, with TRBD1 identical over 9 bases. The germline gives CDR1 SGDLS, CDR2 YYNGEE. This CDR3 comprises 15 residues. J gave up 7 bases and V 4 bases, and 6 bases lay outside the gene matches. The CDR3 loop is CASSTGQGGNSPLHF. The CDR3 DNA reads as TGTGCCAGCAGCACGGGACAGGGAGGAAATTCACCCCTCCACTTT.

This clone was detected only a few times. This chain links TRBV19 with TRBJ2-7, with 7 positions matching TRBD1. The CDR3 runs to 13 residues. CDR1 LNHDA and CDR2 SQIVND come from the germline V gene (reference sequence). The J segment lost 3 bases and the V segment lost 6 bases, leaving 5 bases of the junction unmatched. Here the CDR3 reads CASSRDSNYEQYF. CDR3 in DNA: TGTGCCAGTAGCCGGGACAGCAACTACGAGCAGTACTTC.

The rearrangement links TRBV14 to TRBJ1-3, with TRBD1 matching over 8 bases. Losses at the gene ends were 6 bases for V and 4 bases for J; bases not matched to a gene: 5. CDR1 SGHDN and CDR2 FVKESK come from the germline V gene. The CDR3 extends over 14 amino acids. CDR3 bases: TGTGCCAGCAGAGACAGGGGAAGGGGAAACACCATATATTTT. It codes for CASRDRGRGNTIYF.

This sequence joins TRBV4-2 and TRBJ2-7; the match to TRBD2 covers 7 bases. Trimming removed 3 bases from V and 0 bases from J; junction bases left unmatched: 5. CDR3 size: 15 residues. Germline V gene lookup returns CDR1 LGHNA and CDR2 YNFKEQ. The CDR3 here is CASSHTSAGSYEQYF. CDR3 DNA sequence: TGTGCCAGCAGCCACACTAGCGCGGGCTCCTACGAGCAGTACTTC.

This clone was detected a few times. The chain couples TRBV6-1 to TRBJ2-5, with a possible D match to TRBD2 (7 bases). The CDR3 spans 18 residues. Trimming pared 0 bases from V and 2 bases from J, leaving 19 bases between. The germline CDR1 and CDR2 sequences are MNHNS and SASEGT. CDR3 in amino acids: CASSEARIQGGVQETQYF. DNA for the CDR3: TGTGCCAGCAGTGAAGCGCGGATACAGGGAGGGGTTCAAGAGACCCAGTACTTC.